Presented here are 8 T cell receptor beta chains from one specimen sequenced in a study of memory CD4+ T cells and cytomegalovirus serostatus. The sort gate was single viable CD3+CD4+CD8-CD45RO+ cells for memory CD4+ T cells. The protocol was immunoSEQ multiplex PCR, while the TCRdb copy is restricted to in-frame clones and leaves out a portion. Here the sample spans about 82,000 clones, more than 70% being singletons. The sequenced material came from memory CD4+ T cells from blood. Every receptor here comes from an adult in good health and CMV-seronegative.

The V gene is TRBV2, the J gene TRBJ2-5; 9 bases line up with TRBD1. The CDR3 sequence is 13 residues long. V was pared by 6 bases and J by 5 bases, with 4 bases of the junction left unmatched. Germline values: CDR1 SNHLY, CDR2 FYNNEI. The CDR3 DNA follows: TGTGCCAGCAGGGGGACAGGGCCCGAGACCCAGTACTTC. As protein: CASRGTGPETQYF.

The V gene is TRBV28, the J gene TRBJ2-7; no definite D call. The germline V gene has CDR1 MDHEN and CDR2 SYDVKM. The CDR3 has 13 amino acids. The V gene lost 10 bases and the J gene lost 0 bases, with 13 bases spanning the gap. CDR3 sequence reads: CATLAGSSYEQYF. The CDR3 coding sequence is TGTGCCACCCTCGCAGGTAGCTCCTACGAGCAGTACTTC.

CDR3 nucleotide sequence: TGTGCCAGCAGCGTAGGGACAGGGGGCTACGGCACTGAAGCTTTCTTT. Residues: CASSVGTGGYGTEAFF. The chain uses TRBV9 and TRBJ1-1; 11 nucleotides agree with TRBD1. The CDR3 consists of 16 residues. The V gene end was trimmed by 0 bases and the J gene end by 4 bases; junction bases not matched to a gene: 5. Germline V gene sequence: CDR1 SGDLS, CDR2 YYNGEE.

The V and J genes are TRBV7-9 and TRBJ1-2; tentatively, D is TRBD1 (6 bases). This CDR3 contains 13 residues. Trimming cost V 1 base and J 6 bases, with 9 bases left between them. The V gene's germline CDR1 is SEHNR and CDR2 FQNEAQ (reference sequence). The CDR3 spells CASSLVKGDGYTF. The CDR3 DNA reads TGTGCCAGCAGCTTAGTTAAGGGGGATGGCTACACCTTC.

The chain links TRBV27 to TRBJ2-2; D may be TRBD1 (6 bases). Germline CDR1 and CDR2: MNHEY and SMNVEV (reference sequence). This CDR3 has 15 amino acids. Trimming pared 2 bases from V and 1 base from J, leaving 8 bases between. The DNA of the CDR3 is TGTGCCAGCAGTTTAAGGGGGAGGAACACCGGGGAGCTGTTTTTT. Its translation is CASSLRGRNTGELFF.

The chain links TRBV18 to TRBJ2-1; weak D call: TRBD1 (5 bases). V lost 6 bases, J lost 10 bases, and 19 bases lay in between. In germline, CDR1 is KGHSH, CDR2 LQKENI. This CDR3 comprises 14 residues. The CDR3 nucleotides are TGTGCCAGCTCCCCCCAGGTGGGGCCCGACGAGCAGTTCTTC. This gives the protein CASSPQVGPDEQFF.

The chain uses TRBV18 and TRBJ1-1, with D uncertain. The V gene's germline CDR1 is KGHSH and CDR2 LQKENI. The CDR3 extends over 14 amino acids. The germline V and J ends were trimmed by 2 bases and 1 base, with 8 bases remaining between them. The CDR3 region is CASSPGFANTEAFF. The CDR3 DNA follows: TGTGCCAGCTCACCAGGGTTTGCGAACACTGAAGCTTTCTTT.

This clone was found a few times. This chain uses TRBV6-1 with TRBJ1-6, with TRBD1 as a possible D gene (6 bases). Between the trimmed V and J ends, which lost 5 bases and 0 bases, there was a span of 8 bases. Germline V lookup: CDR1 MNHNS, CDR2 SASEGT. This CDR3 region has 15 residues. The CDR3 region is CASSSDSSYNSPLHF. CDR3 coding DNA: TGTGCCAGCAGTTCGGACAGCTCCTATAATTCACCCCTCCACTTT.